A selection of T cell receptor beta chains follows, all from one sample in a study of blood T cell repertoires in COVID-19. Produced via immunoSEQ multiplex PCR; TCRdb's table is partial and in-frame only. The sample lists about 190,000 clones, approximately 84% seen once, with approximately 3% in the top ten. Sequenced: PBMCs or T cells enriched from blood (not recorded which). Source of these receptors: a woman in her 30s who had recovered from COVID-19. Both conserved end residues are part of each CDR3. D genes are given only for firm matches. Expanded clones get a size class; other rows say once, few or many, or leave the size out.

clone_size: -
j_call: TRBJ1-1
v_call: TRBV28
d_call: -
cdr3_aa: CASSPGGNTEAFF
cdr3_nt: TGTGCCAGCAGCCCAGGAGGTAACACTGAAGCTTTCTTT

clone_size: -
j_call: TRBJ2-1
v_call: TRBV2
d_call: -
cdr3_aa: CASSDGVEQFF
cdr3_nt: TGTGCCAGCAGTGATGGAGTAGAGCAGTTCTTC

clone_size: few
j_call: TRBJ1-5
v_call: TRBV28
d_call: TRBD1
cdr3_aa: CASSIRDRGQPQHF
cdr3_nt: TGTGCCAGCAGTATCCGGGACAGAGGTCAGCCCCAGCATTTT

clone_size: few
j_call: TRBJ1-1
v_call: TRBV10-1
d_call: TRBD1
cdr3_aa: CASTRDSNTEAFF
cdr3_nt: TGCGCCAGCACCCGGGACAGCAACACTGAAGCTTTCTTT

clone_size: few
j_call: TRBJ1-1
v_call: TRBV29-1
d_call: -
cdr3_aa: CSVVRDPGVNTEAFF
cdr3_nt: TGCAGCGTTGTGAGGGACCCAGGGGTGAACACTGAAGCTTTCTTT

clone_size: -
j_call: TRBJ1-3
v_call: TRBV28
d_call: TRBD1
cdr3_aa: CASSAPGQGDGNTIYF
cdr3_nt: TGTGCCAGCAGTGCGCCTGGACAGGGTGATGGAAACACCATATATTTT

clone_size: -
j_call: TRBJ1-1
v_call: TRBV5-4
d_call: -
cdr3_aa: CASSSPGRLGHTEAFF
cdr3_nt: TGTGCCAGCAGCTCTCCAGGGAGGCTGGGGCACACTGAAGCTTTCTTT

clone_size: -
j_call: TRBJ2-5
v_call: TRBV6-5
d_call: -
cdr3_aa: CASSYGTRGVRETQYF
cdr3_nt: TGTGCCAGCAGTTACGGGACCCGCGGGGTTCGGGAGACCCAGTACTTC

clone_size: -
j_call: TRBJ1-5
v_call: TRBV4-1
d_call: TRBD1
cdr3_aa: CASSSSPGTVLQPQHF
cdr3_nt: TGCGCCAGCAGCTCCTCCCCCGGGACAGTATTACAGCCCCAGCATTTT

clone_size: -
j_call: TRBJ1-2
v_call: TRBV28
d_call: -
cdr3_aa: CASSLGGETYGYTF
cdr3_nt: TGTGCCAGCAGTTTGGGCGGGGAAACCTATGGCTACACCTTC

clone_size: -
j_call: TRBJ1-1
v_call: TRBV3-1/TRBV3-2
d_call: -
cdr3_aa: CASSLAGGPEAFF
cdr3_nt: TGTGCCAGCAGCCTGGCGGGGGGCCCGGAAGCTTTCTTT

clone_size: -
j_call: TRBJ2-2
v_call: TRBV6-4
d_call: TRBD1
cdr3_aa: CASRVQGSAGELFF
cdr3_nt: TGTGCCAGCAGGGTACAGGGGTCTGCCGGGGAGCTGTTTTTT

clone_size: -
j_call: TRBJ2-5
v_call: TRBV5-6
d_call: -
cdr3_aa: CASNFPQGTQETQYF
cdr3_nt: TGTGCCAGCAACTTCCCTCAGGGTACCCAAGAGACCCAGTACTTC

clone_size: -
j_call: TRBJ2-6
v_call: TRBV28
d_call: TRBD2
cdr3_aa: CASVAGGGDGANVLTF
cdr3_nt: TGTGCCAGCGTGGCCGGGGGGGGAGATGGGGCCAACGTCCTGACTTTC

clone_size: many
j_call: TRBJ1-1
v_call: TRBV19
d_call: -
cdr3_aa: CASSIPAPRGDTEAFF
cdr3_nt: TGTGCCAGTAGTATTCCCGCGCCCCGGGGGGACACTGAAGCTTTCTTT

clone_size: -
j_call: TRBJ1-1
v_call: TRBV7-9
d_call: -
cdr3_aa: CASADMTTEAFF
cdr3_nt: TGTGCCAGCGCGGACATGACCACTGAAGCTTTCTTT

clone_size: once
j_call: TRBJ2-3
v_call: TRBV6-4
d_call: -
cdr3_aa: CASSAGVTDTQYF
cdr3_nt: TGTGCCAGCAGTGCCGGGGTTACAGATACGCAGTATTTT

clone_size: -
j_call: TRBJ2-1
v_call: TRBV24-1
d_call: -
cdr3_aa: CATSDLGGRSDNEQFF
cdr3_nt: TGTGCCACCAGTGATTTGGGGGGCCGTTCGGACAATGAGCAGTTCTTC

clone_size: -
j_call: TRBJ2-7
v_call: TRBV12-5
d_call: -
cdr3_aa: CASGVGDSYEQYF
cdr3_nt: TGTGCTAGTGGCGTGGGAGACTCCTACGAGCAGTACTTC

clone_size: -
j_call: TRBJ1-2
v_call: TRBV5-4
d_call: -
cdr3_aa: CASSIDTANYGYTF
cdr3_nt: TGTGCCAGCAGCATTGACACAGCTAACTATGGCTACACCTTC

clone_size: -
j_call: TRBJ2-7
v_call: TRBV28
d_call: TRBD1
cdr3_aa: CASSLWDRGYEQYF
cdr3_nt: TGTGCCAGCAGTTTATGGGACAGGGGTTACGAGCAGTACTTC

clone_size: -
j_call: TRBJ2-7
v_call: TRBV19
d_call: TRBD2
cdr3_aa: CASSSTSGVSQYF
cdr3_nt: TGTGCCAGTAGTTCTACTAGCGGGGTGTCGCAGTACTTC

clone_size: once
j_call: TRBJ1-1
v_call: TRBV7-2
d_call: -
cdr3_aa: CASRIGQRSTEAFF
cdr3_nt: TGTGCCAGCAGGATCGGTCAACGGAGCACTGAAGCTTTCTTT

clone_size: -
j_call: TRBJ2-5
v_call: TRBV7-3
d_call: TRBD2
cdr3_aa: CASSSGLAGHWETQYF
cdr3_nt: TGTGCCAGCAGCTCCGGACTAGCGGGCCATTGGGAGACCCAGTACTTC

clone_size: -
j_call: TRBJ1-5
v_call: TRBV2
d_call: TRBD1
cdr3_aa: CASSLTGGVQPQHF
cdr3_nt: TGTGCCAGCAGTCTCACAGGGGGCGTTCAGCCCCAGCATTTT

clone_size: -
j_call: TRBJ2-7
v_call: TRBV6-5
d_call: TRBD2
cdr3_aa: CASSYSASGTYEQYF
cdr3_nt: TGTGCCAGCAGTTACTCGGCTAGCGGGACCTACGAGCAGTACTTC

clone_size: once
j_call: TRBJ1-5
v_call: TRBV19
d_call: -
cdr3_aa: CASSSRVGYGQPQHF
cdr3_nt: TGTGCCAGTAGTTCGCGGGTGGGATACGGCCAGCCCCAGCATTTT

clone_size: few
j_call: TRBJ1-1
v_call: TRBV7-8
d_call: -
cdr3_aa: CASSLTQRTEAFF
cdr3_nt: TGTGCCAGCAGCCTAACCCAGCGCACTGAAGCTTTCTTT

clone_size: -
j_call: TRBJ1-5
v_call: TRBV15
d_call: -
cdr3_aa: CATSPPDQPQHF
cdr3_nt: TGTGCCACCAGCCCCCCGGATCAGCCCCAGCATTTT

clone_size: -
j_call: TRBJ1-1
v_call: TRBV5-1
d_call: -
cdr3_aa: CASSSGQGGRLNTEAFF
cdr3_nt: TGCGCCAGCAGCTCGGGACAAGGCGGACGGTTGAACACTGAAGCTTTCTTT

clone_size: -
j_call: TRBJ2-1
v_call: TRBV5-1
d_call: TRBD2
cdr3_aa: CASSLAGVNEQFF
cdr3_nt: TGCGCCAGCAGCTTAGCGGGAGTCAATGAGCAGTTCTTC

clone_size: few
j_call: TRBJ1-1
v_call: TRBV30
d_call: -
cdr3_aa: CAWSLKATGTEAFF
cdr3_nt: TGTGCCTGGAGTCTGAAAGCCACGGGCACTGAAGCTTTCTTT

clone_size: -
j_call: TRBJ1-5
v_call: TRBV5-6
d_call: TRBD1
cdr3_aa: CASTEQGVSNQPQHF
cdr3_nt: TGTGCCAGCACCGAACAGGGGGTTAGCAATCAGCCCCAGCATTTT

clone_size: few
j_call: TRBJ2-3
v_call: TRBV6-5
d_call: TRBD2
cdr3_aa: CASGPSGRAVDTQYF
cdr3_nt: TGTGCCAGTGGACCTAGCGGGAGGGCCGTAGATACGCAGTATTTT

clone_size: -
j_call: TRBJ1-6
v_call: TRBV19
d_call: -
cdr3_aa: CASRRAESSPLHF
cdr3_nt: TGTGCCAGTCGGCGGGCTGAAAGTTCACCCCTCCACTTT

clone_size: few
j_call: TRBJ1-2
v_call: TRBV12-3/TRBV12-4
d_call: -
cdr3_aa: CASSYRAQAGYTF
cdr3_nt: TGTGCCAGCAGTTACAGGGCCCAAGCGGGCTACACCTTC

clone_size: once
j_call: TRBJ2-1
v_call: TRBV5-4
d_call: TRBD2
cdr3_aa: CASTTSGRAPYNEQFF
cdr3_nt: TGTGCCAGCACCACTAGCGGGAGGGCCCCCTACAATGAGCAGTTCTTC